These T cell receptor beta chains were read from a single sample in a study of blood T cells in healthy people across ages. Each CDR3 protein gets one entry after TCRdb re-called the 5' RACE reads with MiXCR. The sample carries about 1.6 million distinct CDR3 sequences, about 31% recorded once. Specimen: blood. The receptors shown here come from a woman aged 25 to 45 in good health. Each CDR3 is given with its conserved first and last residue. A D gene is named only where the DNA matches it firmly. Clone sizes are given selectively: once, few, many, or a class where the clone is expanded.

-,TRBJ2-1,-,TRBV9,CASRGAGSYNEQFF,TGTGCCAGCAGGGGGGCGGGGTCCTACAATGAGCAGTTCTTC
-,TRBJ2-7,-,TRBV2,CASSEKRGTYYEQYF,TGTGCCAGCAGTGAAAAAAGGGGGACCTACTACGAGCAGTACTTC
few,TRBJ2-1,TRBD2,TRBV5-6,CASSPGLVRFEQFF,TGTGCCAGCAGCCCGGGACTAGTGAGATTTGAGCAGTTCTTC
many,TRBJ2-7,-,TRBV7-9,CASTPAKLVHEQYF,TGTGCCAGCACGCCGGCAAAACTCGTCCACGAGCAGTACTTC
-,TRBJ1-2,TRBD1,TRBV24-1,CATSDRQGITYGYTF,TGTGCCACCAGTGATCGACAGGGAATAACCTATGGCTACACCTTC
once,TRBJ2-7,-,TRBV5-1,CAGSLDERTSGEQYF,TGCGCCGGCAGCTTGGACGAGCGGACCTCTGGCGAGCAGTACTTC
few,TRBJ2-3,-,TRBV6-1,CASSDDGQHVVDTQYF,TGTGCCAGCAGTGACGACGGACAGCATGTGGTAGATACGCAGTATTTT
many,TRBJ2-7,TRBD1,TRBV5-1,CASSPGTGEVLEQYF,TGCGCCAGCAGCCCCGGGACAGGGGAAGTTCTCGAGCAGTACTTC
-,TRBJ2-3,TRBD2,TRBV4-1,CASSLGLADPSTDAQYF,TGCGCCAGCAGCTTGGGACTAGCGGATCCTAGCACAGATGCGCAGTATTTT
few,TRBJ2-7,TRBD2,TRBV9,CASSVLAGGYDEQYF,TGTGCCAGCAGCGTACTAGCGGGAGGTTACGACGAGCAGTACTTC
few,TRBJ1-1,-,TRBV7-8,CASSRSWRVNTEAFF,TGTGCCAGCAGCCGATCGTGGAGGGTGAACACTGAAGCTTTCTTT
few,TRBJ1-2,TRBD1,TRBV5-1,CASSSPRTGLANYGYTF,TGCGCCAGCAGCTCGCCAAGGACAGGGCTAGCTAACTATGGCTACACCTTC
few,TRBJ2-1,TRBD2,TRBV6-5,CASSSRLAGIDERFF,TGTGCCAGCAGTTCTCGACTAGCGGGGATAGATGAGCGGTTCTTC
-,TRBJ1-4,-,TRBV7-9,CASSLAVGLNEKLFF,TGTGCCAGCAGCTTAGCGGTGGGGCTTAATGAAAAACTGTTTTTT
few,TRBJ2-3,-,TRBV24-1,CATSPRADSTDTQYF,TGTGCCACCAGTCCTCGTGCGGATAGCACAGATACGCAGTATTTT
few,TRBJ2-3,-,TRBV20-1,CSRTLGLATDTQYF,TGCAGTAGAACCTTAGGACTCGCCACAGATACGCAGTATTTT
-,TRBJ2-1,TRBD2,TRBV20-1,CSARGGLSGGSYNEQFF,TGCAGTGCTAGAGGGGGCCTTAGCGGGGGGTCCTACAATGAGCAGTTCTTC
few,TRBJ1-5,-,TRBV6-5,CASSPGRISNQPQHF,TGTGCCAGCAGCCCCGGACGGATTAGCAATCAGCCCCAGCATTTT
many,TRBJ2-1,-,TRBV5-1,CASKPLYDTPGEQFF,TGCGCCAGCAAGCCCCTCTACGACACTCCGGGTGAGCAGTTCTTC
few,TRBJ1-4,-,TRBV7-9,CASSPPTGIEEKLFF,TGTGCCAGCAGCCCCCCGACAGGTATTGAGGAAAAACTGTTTTTT
few,TRBJ1-2,-,TRBV7-2,CASSFDTF,TGTGCCAGCAGCTTCGACACCTTC
-,TRBJ2-5,TRBD2,TRBV2,CASTRTSGGAGETQYF,TGTGCCAGCACCCGGACTAGCGGGGGGGCCGGAGAGACCCAGTACTTC
few,TRBJ1-5,-,TRBV6-6,CASSYYVRSTQPQHF,TGTGCCAGCAGTTACTATGTCAGGAGCACTCAGCCCCAGCATTTT
-,TRBJ2-2,-,TRBV5-6,CASSLLATTNTGELFF,TGTGCCAGCAGCTTGTTAGCCACAACGAACACCGGGGAGCTGTTTTTT
-,TRBJ2-7,-,TRBV11-2,CASAGTFGGEQYF,TGTGCCAGTGCCGGGACATTCGGTGGCGAGCAGTACTTC
-,TRBJ1-4,-,TRBV4-2,CASSLSRRGWEKLFF,TGTGCCAGCAGCCTTTCCCGCCGCGGTTGGGAAAAACTGTTTTTT
-,TRBJ2-7,-,TRBV12-3/TRBV12-4,CASSLRGGYAYEQYF,TGTGCCAGCAGTTTAAGGGGGGGATATGCCTACGAGCAGTACTTC
few,TRBJ1-5,TRBD1,TRBV20-1,CSARDPGQGFSQPQHF,TGCAGTGCTAGAGATCCGGGACAGGGTTTCTCCCAGCCCCAGCATTTT
-,TRBJ2-1,TRBD2,TRBV20-1,CSASELAVATYNEQFF,TGCAGTGCTAGTGAACTAGCGGTGGCCACCTACAATGAGCAGTTCTTC
few,TRBJ2-3,-,TRBV3-1,CASSQDTGLSTDTQYF,TGTGCCAGCAGCCAAGACACGGGGCTTAGCACAGATACGCAGTATTTT
-,TRBJ2-5,-,TRBV27,CASSSRQAPMETQYF,TGTGCCAGCAGTTCCCGACAGGCCCCGATGGAGACCCAGTACTTC
few,TRBJ1-2,TRBD1,TRBV5-5,CASSLGTLDRDYGYTF,TGTGCCAGCAGCTTGGGGACGTTGGACAGGGACTATGGCTACACCTTC
many,TRBJ2-1,TRBD2,TRBV29-1,CSVEDLAVEQFF,TGCAGCGTTGAAGACCTAGCGGTTGAGCAGTTCTTC
many,TRBJ1-2,TRBD1,TRBV10-3,CASRQGANYGYTF,TGTGCCAGCCGACAGGGGGCAAACTATGGCTACACCTTC
-,TRBJ2-1,-,TRBV12-3/TRBV12-4,CASSLSPDSYKNEQFF,TGTGCCAGCAGTTTATCCCCGGACAGCTACAAAAATGAGCAGTTCTTC
-,TRBJ1-5,-,TRBV12-2,CASRLASSSRSAEGYGPQHF,TGTGCAAGTCGCTTAGCGTCAAGTTCCAGGTCAGCGGAAGGGTACGGGCCCCAGCATTTT
-,TRBJ1-2,-,TRBV14,CAGSQATGRNGYTF,TGTGCCGGCAGCCAAGCGACAGGAAGGAATGGCTACACCTTC
-,TRBJ2-5,-,TRBV4-2,CASSQDHAQETQYF,TGTGCCAGCAGCCAAGATCACGCCCAAGAGACCCAGTACTTC
many,TRBJ2-7,TRBD2,TRBV29-1,CSVDGLADTNSYEQYF,TGCAGCGTTGACGGACTAGCGGACACGAACTCCTACGAGCAGTACTTC
-,TRBJ2-5,-,TRBV20-1,CSASVSVGETQYF,TGCAGTGCCAGCGTTTCAGTGGGGGAGACCCAGTACTTC
-,TRBJ1-1,-,TRBV10-2,CASSYKTRGGPNTEAFF,TGCGCCAGCAGCTACAAAACACGGGGGGGACCGAACACTGAAGCTTTCTTT
-,TRBJ2-7,TRBD1,TRBV15,CATSRRTGTYEQYF,TGTGCCACCAGCCGCCGGACAGGGACCTACGAGCAGTACTTC
-,TRBJ2-1,TRBD2,TRBV7-2,CASSTQTSGRFYNEQFF,TGTGCCAGCAGCACGCAGACTAGCGGGAGGTTCTACAATGAGCAGTTCTTC
few,TRBJ2-7,TRBD2,TRBV7-2,CASSPSRGGLEQYF,TGTGCCAGCAGCCCCTCGCGGGGGGGCCTCGAGCAGTACTTC
many,TRBJ2-3,TRBD2,TRBV7-8,CASSLLAGGLTDTQYF,TGTGCCAGCAGCTTACTAGCGGGAGGGCTAACAGATACGCAGTATTTT
-,TRBJ1-6,TRBD1,TRBV14,CANSQAGGFEPLHF,TGTGCCAACAGCCAAGCAGGGGGTTTCGAACCCCTCCACTTT
few,TRBJ2-5,TRBD2,TRBV5-1,CASSTVSGSQETQYF,TGCGCCAGCAGCACCGTTAGCGGGTCCCAAGAGACCCAGTACTTC
few,TRBJ2-7,TRBD2,TRBV11-2,CASSLGQLASYEQYF,TGTGCCAGCAGCTTAGGACAACTAGCGAGTTACGAGCAGTACTTC
-,TRBJ2-2,TRBD1,TRBV10-3,CAIRRQGSNTGELFF,TGTGCCATCAGGAGACAGGGGTCTAACACCGGGGAGCTGTTTTTT